This T cell receptor (beta chain) is from a study of T-cell reconstitution after alpha-beta-depleted transplantation in children. Unique molecular identifiers were used to barcode this TCRbeta library. MiXCR was run by TCRdb on the PCR reads, yielding one entry per CDR3 protein. The sample contains about 580,000 distinct CDR3 sequences, roughly 30% of which appear only once. Trimming cost V 3 bases and J 11 bases, with 15 bases left between them. Germline CDR1 reads ENHRY; CDR2 reads SYGVKD. The CDR3 consists of 13 residues. The source of this sequence is a boy in the first two years of life with Wiskott-Aldrich syndrome, due to receive a stem cell transplant. V is TRBV10-3 and J is TRBJ2-3; D assignment may be TRBD1 or TRBD2 (5 bases each). The material was PBMCs, obtained before TCRalphabeta/CD19-depleted stem cell transplant. Written as DNA, the CDR3 is TGTGCCATCAGTGACTCCACCGGGGCTGGGCAGTATTTT. This encodes CAISDSTGAGQYF.